This TCR beta chain was captured in a study of T cells of healthy individuals. V lost 3 bases to trimming and J lost 0 bases, with 10 bases between them. The germline CDR1 and CDR2 sequences are MRHNA and SNTAGT. This CDR3 is built from 15 residues. Using its own MiXCR run on the 5' RACE reads, TCRdb lists one record per CDR3 protein. The sample contains 100,000 or so distinct CDR3 sequences, roughly a sixth of which appear only once. This chain links TRBV6-4 with TRBJ2-3, with D possibly being TRBD1 (6 bases). The TCR was taken from a human donor in good health. The CDR3 DNA reads TGTGCCAGCAGTGAAGGGGGACGAAGCACAGATACGCAGTATTTT. Residues: CASSEGGRSTDTQYF.